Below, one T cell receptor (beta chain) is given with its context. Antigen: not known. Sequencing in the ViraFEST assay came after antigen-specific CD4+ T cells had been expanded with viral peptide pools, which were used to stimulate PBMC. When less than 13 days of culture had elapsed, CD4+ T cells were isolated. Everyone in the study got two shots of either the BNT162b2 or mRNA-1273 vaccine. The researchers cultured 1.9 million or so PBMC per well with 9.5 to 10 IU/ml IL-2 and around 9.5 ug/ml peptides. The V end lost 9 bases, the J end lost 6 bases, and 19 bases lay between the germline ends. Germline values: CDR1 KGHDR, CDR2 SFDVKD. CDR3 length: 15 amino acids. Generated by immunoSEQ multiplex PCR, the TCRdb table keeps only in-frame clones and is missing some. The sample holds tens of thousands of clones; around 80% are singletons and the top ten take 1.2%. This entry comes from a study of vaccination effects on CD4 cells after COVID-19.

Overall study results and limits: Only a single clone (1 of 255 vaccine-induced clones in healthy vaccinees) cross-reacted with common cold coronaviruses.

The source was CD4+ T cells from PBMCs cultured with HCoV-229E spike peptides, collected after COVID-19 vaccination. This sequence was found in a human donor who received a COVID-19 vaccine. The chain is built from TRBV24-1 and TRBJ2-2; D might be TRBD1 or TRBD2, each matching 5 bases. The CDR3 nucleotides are TGTGCCACCTCATATCGGGGCTTGGGGGCCGGGGAGCTGTTTTTT. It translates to CATSYRGLGAGELFF.